The clone carrying this T cell receptor beta chain was picked up one time. CD45RO-negative, CCR7-positively selected cells formed the naive CD8 fraction, excluding terminally differentiated effector memory CD45RA+ cells. Measured with immunoSEQ multiplex PCR; TCRdb has only the in-frame clones, and not every one. The sample lists about 700,000 clones; under 95% were seen once. The CDR3 loop spans 17 amino acids. Germline V gene sequence: CDR1 SGHRS, CDR2 YFSETQ. Trimming pared 2 bases from V and 5 bases from J, leaving 19 bases between. The data stem from a study of shared clonotypes between healthy human individuals.

This receptor was identified in a young man in good health. Sequenced material: naive CD8+ T cells sorted from blood. The V gene is TRBV5-1, the J gene TRBJ2-2; D not certain. The CDR3 DNA is TGCGCCAGCAGCTTAGTGGGTTCGAGTAGATTTACCGGGGAGCTGTTTTTT. Its protein is CASSLVGSSRFTGELFF.